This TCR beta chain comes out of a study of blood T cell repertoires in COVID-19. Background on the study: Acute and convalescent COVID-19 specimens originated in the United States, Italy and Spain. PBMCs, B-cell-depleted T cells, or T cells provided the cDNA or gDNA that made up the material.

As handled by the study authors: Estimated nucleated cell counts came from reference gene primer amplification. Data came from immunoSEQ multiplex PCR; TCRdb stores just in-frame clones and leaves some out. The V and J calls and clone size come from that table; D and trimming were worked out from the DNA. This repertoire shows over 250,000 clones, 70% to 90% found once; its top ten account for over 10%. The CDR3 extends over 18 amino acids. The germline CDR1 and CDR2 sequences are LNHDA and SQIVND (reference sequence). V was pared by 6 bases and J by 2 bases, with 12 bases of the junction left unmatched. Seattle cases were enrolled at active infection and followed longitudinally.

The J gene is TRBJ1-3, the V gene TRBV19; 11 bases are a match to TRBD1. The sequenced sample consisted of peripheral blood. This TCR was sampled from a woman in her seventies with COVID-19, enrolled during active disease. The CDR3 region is CASRSWTGGEGTGNTIYF. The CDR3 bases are TGTGCCAGTAGGAGCTGGACAGGGGGCGAGGGGACTGGAAACACCATATATTTT.